This TCR beta chain is drawn from a study of early T cells in non-severe SARS-CoV-2 infection (dated by TCRdb to the early 2020s). Study-wide context: Because TCR sequencing was done on bulk RNA from unsorted whole blood, the alpha and beta chains could not be paired. On the study overall, not on this receptor specifically: VDJdb matching was skewed toward anti-spike CD8 responses, so virus-specific expansions were likely underestimated and private and CD4 specificities were missed.

This was a case-control study nested in a cohort of healthcare workers in London, UK, who had nasopharyngeal swab PCR tests and blood samples taken every week. Between 23 and 31 March 2020, the week of the UK lockdown, healthcare workers were enrolled and then followed up weekly for as long as 16 weeks. The library was made by 5' RACE. The instrument given in TCRdb is NextSeq 500. In the TCR library protocol, unique molecular identifiers were attached to individual cDNA molecules to correct for PCR bias and sequencing error. TCR alpha and beta chains were both sequenced, and the abundances of alpha and beta sequences in each sample were closely correlated with each other. On the study's bioinformatics: Decombinator V4 was used to annotate the V gene, J gene and CDR3 of the TCR sequences. Expanded TCRs were defined as changing significantly between any two time points under a Poisson model with p below 0.0001. TCR abundances were normalised to the total number of TCRs sequenced in each sample and reported as counts per million. VDJdb, accessed 1 November 2021, was searched for CMV, EBV and SARS-CoV-2 annotated TCRs, excluding TCRs annotated for multiple antigens. TCRdb reanalyzed the raw reads on its own, using fastp at Q25 for trimming and MiXCR for clone calling, and kept in-frame beta chains. Every CDR3 protein is listed once, alongside the most common genes and DNA of its rows. TCRdb, not the authors, supplied the V and J calls. The sample table records tens of thousands of distinct CDR3 sequences; around 9.1% of these occur just once. Jointly, the top ten make up approximately 8% of the sample.

Comments on this clonotype: Which antigen it targets is not known. The record has no base qualities; no much larger clone is one base away.

Specimen: whole blood, collected at baseline. This sequence was found in an adult who was a healthcare worker with PCR-confirmed SARS-CoV-2 infection or an uninfected control (not recorded which).

In nucleotides, the sequence is TGTGCCAGCAGTTTAGGCGCGAGCGGGGCAGATACGCAGTATTTT. This codes for CASSLGASGADTQYF. The rearranged segments are TRBV28 and TRBJ2-3, with 7 bases matching TRBD2. CDR1 and CDR2, per the germline V gene, are MDHEN and SYDVKM. Reading from cysteine to phenylalanine, the CDR3 counts 15 amino acids. The DNA shown is the 45-base CDR3, in frame from base 1. Trimming accounts for 2 bases at V and 4 bases at J, while the number of junction bases matched to no gene is 6.